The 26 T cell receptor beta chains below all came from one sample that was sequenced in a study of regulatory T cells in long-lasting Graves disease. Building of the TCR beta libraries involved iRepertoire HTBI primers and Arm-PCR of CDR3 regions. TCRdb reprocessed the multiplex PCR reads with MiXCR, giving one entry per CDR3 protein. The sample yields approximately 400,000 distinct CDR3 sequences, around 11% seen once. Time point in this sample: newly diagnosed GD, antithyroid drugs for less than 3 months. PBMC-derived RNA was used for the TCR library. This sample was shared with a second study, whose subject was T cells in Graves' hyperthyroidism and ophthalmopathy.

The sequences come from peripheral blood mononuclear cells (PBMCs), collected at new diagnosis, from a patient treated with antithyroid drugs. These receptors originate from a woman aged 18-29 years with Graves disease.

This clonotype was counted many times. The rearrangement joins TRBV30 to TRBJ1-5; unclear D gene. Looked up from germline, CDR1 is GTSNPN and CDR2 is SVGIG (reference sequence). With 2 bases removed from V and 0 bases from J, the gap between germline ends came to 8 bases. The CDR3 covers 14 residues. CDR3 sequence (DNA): TGTGCCTGGAGTATGTGGGATAGCAATCAGCCCCAGCATTTT. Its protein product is CAWSMWDSNQPQHF.

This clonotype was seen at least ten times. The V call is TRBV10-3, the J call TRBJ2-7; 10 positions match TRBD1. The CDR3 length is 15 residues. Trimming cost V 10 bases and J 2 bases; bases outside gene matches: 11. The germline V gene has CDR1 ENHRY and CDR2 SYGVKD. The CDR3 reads CATFTGTGDTYEQYF. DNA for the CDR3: TGTGCCACCTTCACCGGGACAGGGGACACCTACGAGCAGTACTTC.

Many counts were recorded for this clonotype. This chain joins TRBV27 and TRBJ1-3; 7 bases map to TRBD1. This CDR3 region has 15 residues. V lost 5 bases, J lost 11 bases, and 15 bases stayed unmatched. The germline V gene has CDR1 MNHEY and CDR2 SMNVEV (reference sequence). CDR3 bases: TGTGCCAGCAGTCCAAGCTCCGGGACAGACCCCTCCATATATTTT. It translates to CASSPSSGTDPSIYF.

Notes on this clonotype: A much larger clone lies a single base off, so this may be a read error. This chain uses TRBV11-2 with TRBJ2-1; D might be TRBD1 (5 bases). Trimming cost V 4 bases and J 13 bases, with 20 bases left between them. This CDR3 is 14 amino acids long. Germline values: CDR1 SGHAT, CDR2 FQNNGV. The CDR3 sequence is CASSSMTGAETQFF. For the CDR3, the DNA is TGTGCCAGCAGCTCCATGACTGGGGCAGAGACCCAGTTCTTC.

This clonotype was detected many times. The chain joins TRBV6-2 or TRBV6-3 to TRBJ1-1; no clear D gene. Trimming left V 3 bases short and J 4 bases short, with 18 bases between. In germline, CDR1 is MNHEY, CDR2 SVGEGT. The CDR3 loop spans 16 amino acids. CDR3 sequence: CASSYLGLPDATEAFF. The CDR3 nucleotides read TGTGCCAGCAGTTATCTCGGTTTGCCGGATGCCACTGAAGCTTTCTTT.

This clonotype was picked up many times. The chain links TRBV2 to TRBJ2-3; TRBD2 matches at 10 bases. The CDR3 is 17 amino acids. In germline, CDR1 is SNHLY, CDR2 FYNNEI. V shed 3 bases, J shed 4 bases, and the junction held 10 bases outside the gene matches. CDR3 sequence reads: CASSDERSGGAPDTQYF. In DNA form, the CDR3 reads TGTGCCAGCAGTGATGAACGGAGCGGGGGGGCCCCAGATACGCAGTATTTT.

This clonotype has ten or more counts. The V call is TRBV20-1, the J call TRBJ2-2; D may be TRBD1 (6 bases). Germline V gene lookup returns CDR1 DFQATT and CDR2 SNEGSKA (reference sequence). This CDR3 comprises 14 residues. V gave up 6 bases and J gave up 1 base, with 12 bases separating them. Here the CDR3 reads CSAGDTLNTGELFF. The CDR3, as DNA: TGCAGTGCAGGGGACACTTTGAACACCGGGGAGCTGTTTTTT.

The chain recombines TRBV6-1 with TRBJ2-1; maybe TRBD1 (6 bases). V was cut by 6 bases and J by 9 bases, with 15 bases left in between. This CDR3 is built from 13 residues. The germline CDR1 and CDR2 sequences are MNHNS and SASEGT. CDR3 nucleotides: TGTGCCAGCAGCCTCGGACAGAGTATTGAGCAGTTCTTC. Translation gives CASSLGQSIEQFF.

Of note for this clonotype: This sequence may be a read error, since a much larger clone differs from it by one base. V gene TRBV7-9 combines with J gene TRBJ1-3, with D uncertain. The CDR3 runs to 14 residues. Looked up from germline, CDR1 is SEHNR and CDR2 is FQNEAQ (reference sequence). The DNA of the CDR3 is TGTGCCAGCAGCCTTCGTTTCTCTGGAAGCACCATATATTTT. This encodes CASSLRFSGSTIYF.

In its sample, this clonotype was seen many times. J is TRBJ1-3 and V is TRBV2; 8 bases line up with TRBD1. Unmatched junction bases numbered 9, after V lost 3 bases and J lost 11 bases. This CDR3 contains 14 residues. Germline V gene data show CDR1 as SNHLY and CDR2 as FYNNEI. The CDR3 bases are TGTGCCAGCAGTGAGGGGGCAGGGGGCGCTTCCATATATTTT. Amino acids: CASSEGAGGASIYF. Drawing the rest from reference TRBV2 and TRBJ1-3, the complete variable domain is EPEVTQTPSHQVTQMGQEVILRCVPISNHLYFYWYRQILGQKVEFLVSFYNNEISEKSEIFDDQFSVERPDGSNFTLKIRSTKLEDSAMYFCASSEGAGGASIYFGEGSWLTVV.

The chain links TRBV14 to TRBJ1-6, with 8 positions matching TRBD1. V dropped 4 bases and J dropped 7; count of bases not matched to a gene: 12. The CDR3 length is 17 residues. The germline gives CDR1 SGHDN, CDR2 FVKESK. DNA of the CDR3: TGTGCCAGCAGCCCGTCTACCTTCGACAGGGGAAATTCACCCCTCCACTTT. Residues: CASSPSTFDRGNSPLHF.

The CDR3 here is CTSSPTGRGSYEQYV. The CDR3 bases are TGTACCAGCAGCCCGACGGGCAGGGGAAGCTACGAGCAGTACGTC. The V call is TRBV7-2, the J call TRBJ2-7; a possible D gene is TRBD1 (6 bases). With 5 bases removed from V and 3 bases from J, the gap between germline ends came to 17 bases. Germline CDR1 is SGHTA and CDR2 is FQGNSA. The CDR3 totals 15 residues.

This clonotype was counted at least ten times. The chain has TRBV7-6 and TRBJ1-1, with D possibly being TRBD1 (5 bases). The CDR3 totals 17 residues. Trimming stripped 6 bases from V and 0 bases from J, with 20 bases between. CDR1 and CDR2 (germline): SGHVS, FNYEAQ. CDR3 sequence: CASSLWGRSGLNTEAFF. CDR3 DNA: TGTGCCAGCAGTCTATGGGGCCGTTCCGGGTTGAACACTGAAGCTTTCTTT.

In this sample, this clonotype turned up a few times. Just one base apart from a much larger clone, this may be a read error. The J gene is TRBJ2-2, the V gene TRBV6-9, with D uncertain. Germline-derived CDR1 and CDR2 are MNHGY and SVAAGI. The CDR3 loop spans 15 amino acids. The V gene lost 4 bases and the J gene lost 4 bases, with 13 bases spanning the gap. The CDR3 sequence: CASSWGWGSTGELFF. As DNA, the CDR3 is TGTGCCAGCAGTTGGGGATGGGGAAGCACCGGGGAGCTGTTTTTT.

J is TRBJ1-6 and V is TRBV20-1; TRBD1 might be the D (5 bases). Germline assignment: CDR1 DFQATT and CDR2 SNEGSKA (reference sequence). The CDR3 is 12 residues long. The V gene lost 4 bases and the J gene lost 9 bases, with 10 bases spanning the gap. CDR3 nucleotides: TGCAGTGCTACAGGGTACAGTTCACCCCTCCACTTT. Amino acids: CSATGYSSPLHF.

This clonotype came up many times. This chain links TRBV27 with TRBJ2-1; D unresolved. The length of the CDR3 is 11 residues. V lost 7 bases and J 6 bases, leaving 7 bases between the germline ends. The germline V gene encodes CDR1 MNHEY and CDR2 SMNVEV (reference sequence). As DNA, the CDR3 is TGTGCCAGCACCTCACGCAATGAGCAGTTCTTC. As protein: CASTSRNEQFF.

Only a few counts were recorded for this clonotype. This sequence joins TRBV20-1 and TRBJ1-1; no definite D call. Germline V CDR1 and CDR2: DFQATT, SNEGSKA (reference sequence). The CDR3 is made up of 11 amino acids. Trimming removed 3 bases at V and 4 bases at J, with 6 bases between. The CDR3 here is CSASSATEAFF. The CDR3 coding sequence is TGCAGTGCTAGTTCGGCCACTGAAGCTTTCTTT.

As DNA, the CDR3 is TGTGCCAGCCAGGACAGTTTCTACCAAGAGACCCAGTACTTC. Its translation: CASQDSFYQETQYF. The genes are TRBV28 and TRBJ2-5; TRBD1 might be the D (6 bases). Trimming took off 8 bases at V and 0 bases at J, with 13 bases between the two ends. There are 14 residues in the CDR3. CDR1 is MDHEN, CDR2 SYDVKM, per germline.

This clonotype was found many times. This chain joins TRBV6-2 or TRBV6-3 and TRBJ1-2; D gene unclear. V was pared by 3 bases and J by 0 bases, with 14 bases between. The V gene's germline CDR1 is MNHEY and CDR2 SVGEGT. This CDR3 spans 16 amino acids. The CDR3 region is CASSYYSEQTNYGYTF. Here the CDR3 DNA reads TGTGCCAGCAGTTATTATTCGGAGCAGACTAACTATGGCTACACCTTC.

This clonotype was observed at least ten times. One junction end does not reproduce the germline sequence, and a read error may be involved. CDR3 in amino acids: CATGLFSGF. CDR3 in DNA: TGTGCCACCGGGCTGTTTAGTGGCTTC. The chain is built from TRBV24-1 and TRBJ2-1; D gene unclear. The CDR3 spans 9 residues. Germline CDR1 KGHDR, CDR2 SFDVKD.

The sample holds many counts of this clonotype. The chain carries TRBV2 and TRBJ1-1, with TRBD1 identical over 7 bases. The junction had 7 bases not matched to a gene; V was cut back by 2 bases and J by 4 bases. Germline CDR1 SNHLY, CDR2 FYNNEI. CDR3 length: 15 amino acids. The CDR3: CASSEFTGVGTEAFF. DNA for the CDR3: TGTGCCAGCAGTGAATTCACAGGGGTGGGCACTGAAGCTTTCTTT.

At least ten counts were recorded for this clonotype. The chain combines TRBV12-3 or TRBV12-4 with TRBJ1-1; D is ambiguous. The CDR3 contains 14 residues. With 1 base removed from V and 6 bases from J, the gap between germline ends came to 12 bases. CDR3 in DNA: TGTGCCAGCAGTTTAGGGGCGATATCACCTGAAGCTTTCTTT. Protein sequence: CASSLGAISPEAFF.

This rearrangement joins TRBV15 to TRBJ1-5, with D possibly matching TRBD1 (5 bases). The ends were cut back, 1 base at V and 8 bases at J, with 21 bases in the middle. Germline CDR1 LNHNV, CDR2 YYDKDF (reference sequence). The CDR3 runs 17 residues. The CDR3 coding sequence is TGTGCCACCAGCAGAGGCCCCATGACATTAACAGGCGAGCCCCAGCATTTT. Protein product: CATSRGPMTLTGEPQHF.

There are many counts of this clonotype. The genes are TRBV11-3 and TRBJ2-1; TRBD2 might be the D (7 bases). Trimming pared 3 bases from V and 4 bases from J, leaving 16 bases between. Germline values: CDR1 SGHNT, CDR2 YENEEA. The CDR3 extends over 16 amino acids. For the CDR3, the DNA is TGTGCCAGCAGCTTTGGGGGGGGCGGGGGATACAATGAGCAGTTCTTC. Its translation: CASSFGGGGGYNEQFF. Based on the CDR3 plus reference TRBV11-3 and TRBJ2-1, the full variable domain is EAGVVQSPRYKIIEKKQPVAFWCNPISGHNTLYWYLQNLGQGPELLIRYENEEAVDDSQLPKDRFSAERLKGVDSTLKIQPAELGDSAVYLCASSFGGGGGYNEQFFGPGTRLTVL.

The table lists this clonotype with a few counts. CDR3 loop: CASSVVSGEGYEQFF. In DNA form, the CDR3 reads TGTGCCAGCAGTGTGGTTAGCGGGGAGGGGTATGAGCAGTTCTTC. The rearrangement links TRBV2 to TRBJ2-1, with 8 bases matching TRBD2. The CDR3 spans 15 residues. In germline, CDR1 is SNHLY, CDR2 FYNNEI. V shed 4 bases and J 8 bases; nucleotides not matched to a gene: 10.

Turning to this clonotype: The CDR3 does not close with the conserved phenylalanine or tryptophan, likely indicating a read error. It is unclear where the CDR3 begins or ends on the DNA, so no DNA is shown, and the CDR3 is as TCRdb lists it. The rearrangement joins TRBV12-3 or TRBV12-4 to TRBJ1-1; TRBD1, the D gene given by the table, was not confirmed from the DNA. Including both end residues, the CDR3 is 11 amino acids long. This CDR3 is CASRRPYGTAY.